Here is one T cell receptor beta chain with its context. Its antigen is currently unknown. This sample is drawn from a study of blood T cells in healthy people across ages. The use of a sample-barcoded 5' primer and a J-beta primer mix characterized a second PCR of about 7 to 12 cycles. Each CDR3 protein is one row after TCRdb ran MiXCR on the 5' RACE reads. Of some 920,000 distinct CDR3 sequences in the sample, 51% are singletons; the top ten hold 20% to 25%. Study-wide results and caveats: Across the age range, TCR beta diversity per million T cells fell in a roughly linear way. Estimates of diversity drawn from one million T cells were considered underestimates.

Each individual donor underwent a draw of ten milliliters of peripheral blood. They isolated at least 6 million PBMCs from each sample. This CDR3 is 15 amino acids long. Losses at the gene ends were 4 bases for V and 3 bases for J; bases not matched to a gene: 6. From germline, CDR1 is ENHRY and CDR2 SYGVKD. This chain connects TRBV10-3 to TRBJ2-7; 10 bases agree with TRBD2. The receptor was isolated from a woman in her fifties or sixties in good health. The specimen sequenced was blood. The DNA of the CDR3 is TGTGCCATCAGTGGGACTAGCGGACAAAGCTACGAGCAGTACTTC. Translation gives CAISGTSGQSYEQYF.